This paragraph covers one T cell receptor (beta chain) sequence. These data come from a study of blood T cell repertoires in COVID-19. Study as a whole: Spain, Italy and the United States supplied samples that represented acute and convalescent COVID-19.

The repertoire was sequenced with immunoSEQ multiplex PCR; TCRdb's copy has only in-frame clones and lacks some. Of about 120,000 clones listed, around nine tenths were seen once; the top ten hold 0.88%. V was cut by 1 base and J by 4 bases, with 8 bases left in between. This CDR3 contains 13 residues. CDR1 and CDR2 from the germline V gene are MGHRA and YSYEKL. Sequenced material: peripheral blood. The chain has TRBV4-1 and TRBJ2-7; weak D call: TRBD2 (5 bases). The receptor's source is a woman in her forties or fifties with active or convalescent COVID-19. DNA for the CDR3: TGCGCCAGCAGCCAAGCGCCGGGGTACGAGCAGTACTTC. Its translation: CASSQAPGYEQYF.